A selection of T cell receptor beta chains follows, all from one sample in a study of cytomegalovirus exposure and HLA in healthy donors. Here immunoSEQ multiplex PCR was the method, and the copy in TCRdb shows in-frame clones only, minus some. The table records about 130,000 clones, approximately 78% of them present only once. Sequenced: PBMCs. The receptors shown here come from a man aged 35 to 55 in good health and CMV-seronegative. Each CDR3 is given with its conserved first and last residue. The D gene is left open where the match is weak. Size is stated for part of the rows, as once, few or many counts, or as a class when the clone is expanded.

TRBJ1-1 . TRBV13 . CASSSLTEPKNTEAFF TGTGCCAGCAGCTCTCTGACAGAACCGAAGAACACTGAAGCTTTCTTT
TRBJ1-2 . TRBV6-6 . CASNRLGLEAGYTF TGTGCCAGCAATCGTCTCGGTCTAGAAGCTGGCTACACCTTC
TRBJ1-2 . TRBV5-4 . CASSSGQTYGYTF TGTGCCAGCAGCTCTGGACAGACTTATGGCTACACCTTC
TRBJ2-7 . TRBV7-9 . CASSFLGPTGSYEQYF TGTGCCAGCAGCTTCCTGGGACCGACAGGCTCCTACGAGCAGTACTTC
TRBJ1-1 . TRBV19 TRBD1 CASTPGGRGGTEAFF TGTGCCAGTACCCCAGGGGGCAGGGGAGGCACTGAAGCTTTCTTT
TRBJ2-2 . TRBV5-4 TRBD1 CASSLRQGATGELFF TGTGCCAGCAGCTTACGGCAGGGGGCTACCGGGGAGCTGTTTTTT
TRBJ2-7 . TRBV7-2 . CASSFQGPYSYEQYF TGTGCCAGCAGCTTTCAGGGCCCCTACTCCTACGAGCAGTACTTC
TRBJ2-7 . TRBV20-1 . CSVGELYEQYF TGCAGTGTCGGGGAACTCTACGAGCAGTACTTC
TRBJ1-3 . TRBV6-5 TRBD1 CASSSGTVGNTIYF TGTGCCAGCAGTTCTGGGACAGTTGGAAACACCATATATTTT
TRBJ2-6 . TRBV7-3 . CASTDGANVLTF TGTGCCAGCACAGATGGGGCCAACGTCCTGACTTTC
TRBJ2-3 few TRBV7-9 TRBD1 CASSFSPSWAGGEGDTQYF TGTGCCAGCAGCTTTAGCCCCTCTTGGGCAGGGGGCGAAGGAGATACGCAGTATTTT
TRBJ1-2 . TRBV10-3 TRBD1 CAIKGTADPYGYTF TGTGCCATCAAAGGGACAGCCGATCCCTATGGCTACACCTTC
TRBJ2-2 . TRBV6-5 . CASKRGGATGELFF TGTGCCAGCAAAAGGGGGGGAGCGACCGGGGAGCTGTTTTTT
TRBJ2-7 once TRBV5-6 TRBD1 CASRKQQGYEQYF TGTGCCAGCAGGAAGCAACAGGGGTACGAGCAGTACTTC
TRBJ1-1 . TRBV19 TRBD1 CASSIQGAISTEAFF TGTGCCAGTAGTATACAGGGGGCAATAAGTACTGAAGCTTTCTTT
TRBJ1-6 . TRBV6-5 TRBD1 CASRNPGQPNSPLHF TGTGCCAGCAGGAACCCGGGACAGCCAAATTCACCCCTCCACTTT
TRBJ2-7 once TRBV6-4 . CASSYGTNSYEQYF TGTGCCAGCAGTTACGGGACAAACTCCTACGAGCAGTACTTC
TRBJ1-2 few TRBV5-4 . CASSLGGGSTNYGYTF TGTGCCAGCAGCTTGGGGGGGGGCAGTACTAACTATGGCTACACCTTC
TRBJ2-1 . TRBV5-1 . CASSLVVGGGNEQFF TGCGCCAGCAGCTTGGTAGTGGGAGGAGGCAATGAGCAGTTCTTC
TRBJ2-1 . TRBV5-1 . CASSLGGYNEQFF TGCGCCAGCAGCTTGGGAGGCTACAATGAGCAGTTCTTC
TRBJ2-2 few TRBV28 . CASRTVGSGELFF TGTGCCAGCAGGACAGTGGGGTCCGGGGAGCTGTTTTTT
TRBJ2-1 . TRBV9 TRBD2 CASSVVAGDYNEQFF TGTGCCAGCAGCGTAGTAGCGGGGGACTACAATGAGCAGTTCTTC
TRBJ2-1 . TRBV4-1 TRBD2 CASSQALAGETISYNEQFF TGCGCCAGCAGCCAAGCCCTAGCGGGGGAGACCATCTCCTACAATGAGCAGTTCTTC
TRBJ1-3 . TRBV19 . CASTSFGLISGNTIYF TGTGCCAGTACCTCGTTCGGTCTAATCTCTGGAAACACCATATATTTT
TRBJ2-3 . TRBV29-1 TRBD1 CSVTGTGTDTQYF TGCAGCGTAACCGGGACAGGTACAGATACGCAGTATTTT
TRBJ2-7 . TRBV7-2 . CASSFYGQNTYEQYF TGTGCCAGCAGCTTTTACGGACAGAACACCTACGAGCAGTACTTC
TRBJ2-2 . TRBV9 . CASSVVLGDTGELFF TGTGCCAGCAGCGTAGTTCTAGGGGACACCGGGGAGCTGTTTTTT
TRBJ2-3 . TRBV5-1 TRBD2 CASSLDLRGGISGTQYF TGCGCCAGCAGCTTGGATCTCCGGGGGGGAATTTCGGGTACGCAGTATTTT
TRBJ1-2 few TRBV19 TRBD1 CASSMGGQGRNGYTF TGTGCCAGTAGTATGGGAGGACAGGGGCGGAACGGCTACACCTTC
TRBJ2-2 . TRBV27 TRBD2 CASSLSKLAGTLNTGELFF TGTGCCAGCAGTTTATCGAAACTAGCGGGGACTCTTAACACCGGGGAGCTGTTTTTT
TRBJ1-1 . TRBV15 TRBD1 CATSPPEDRATEAFF TGTGCCACCAGCCCCCCAGAGGACAGGGCCACTGAAGCTTTCTTT
TRBJ2-1 . TRBV4-3 . CASSQVAGSEQFF TGCGCCAGCAGCCAAGTGGCAGGCAGTGAGCAGTTCTTC
TRBJ1-1 once TRBV2 TRBD1 CASSRDRGRAFF TGTGCCAGCAGTCGAGACAGGGGGCGAGCTTTCTTT
TRBJ1-2 . TRBV29-1 TRBD1 CSVAQGAGGYTF TGCAGCGTTGCACAGGGGGCAGGTGGCTACACCTTC
TRBJ1-4 . TRBV15 . CATSRGTLNEKLFF TGTGCCACCAGCAGAGGGACATTAAATGAAAAACTGTTTTTT
TRBJ2-7 . TRBV4-1 . CASSLVAGFAPYEQYF TGCGCCAGCAGCCTCGTAGCTGGTTTTGCCCCCTACGAGCAGTACTTC
TRBJ2-3 once TRBV4-3 . CASSQDRRVLRADTQYF TGCGCCAGCAGCCAAGATCGGAGGGTTCTGCGCGCAGATACGCAGTATTTT
TRBJ2-7 . TRBV4-2 . CASSQVRGNYEQYF TGTGCCAGCAGCCAAGTCAGGGGAAATTACGAGCAGTACTTC
TRBJ2-7 few TRBV7-9 TRBD2 CASSRRDYLRYEQYF TGTGCCAGCAGTCGACGGGACTACCTCCGTTACGAGCAGTACTTC
TRBJ1-2 . TRBV4-1 TRBD1 CASSPRTGVHYGYTF TGCGCCAGCAGCCCGAGGACAGGTGTACACTATGGCTACACCTTC
TRBJ2-7 . TRBV9 TRBD2 CASSVQAGGPTYEQYF TGTGCCAGCAGCGTACAAGCGGGGGGCCCCACCTACGAGCAGTACTTC
TRBJ1-2 once TRBV5-8 TRBD1 CASSFGDRGFYGYTF TGTGCCAGCAGCTTCGGGGACAGGGGGTTCTATGGCTACACCTTC
TRBJ2-7 once TRBV29-1 . CSVGQSPYEQYF TGCAGCGTCGGACAGTCCCCCTACGAGCAGTACTTC
TRBJ2-1 . TRBV11-2 TRBD2 CASSFSGVNSYNEQFF TGTGCCAGCAGCTTCAGCGGGGTTAACTCCTACAATGAGCAGTTCTTC
TRBJ1-1 once TRBV2 . CASSEALNSWTEAFF TGTGCCAGCAGTGAAGCACTCAACTCTTGGACTGAAGCTTTCTTT
TRBJ1-1 . TRBV28 . CASANWGDTEAFF TGTGCCAGCGCTAATTGGGGCGACACTGAAGCTTTCTTT
TRBJ2-6 . TRBV19 TRBD1 CASSPRQGYLPSGANVLTF TGTGCCAGTAGTCCCAGACAGGGATACTTACCCTCTGGGGCCAACGTCCTGACTTTC
TRBJ1-2 few TRBV28 . CASSFLGDGYTF TGTGCCAGCAGTTTTCTAGGGGATGGCTACACCTTC
TRBJ2-1 once TRBV27 TRBD2 CASSTASGGAGDEQFF TGTGCCAGCAGTACCGCTAGCGGGGGGGCCGGGGATGAGCAGTTCTTC
TRBJ1-1 . TRBV19 . CASSIWWTELNTEAFF TGTGCCAGTAGTATTTGGTGGACAGAATTGAACACTGAAGCTTTCTTT
TRBJ2-6 . TRBV4-2 . CASSQEAGSGANVLTF TGTGCCAGCAGCCAAGAGGCAGGGTCTGGGGCCAACGTCCTGACTTTC
TRBJ1-1 . TRBV7-9 TRBD1 CSSSLQGTEAFF TGTTCCAGCAGCTTACAGGGGACTGAAGCTTTCTTT
TRBJ1-5 . TRBV19 TRBD1 CASSEQGAGQPQHF TGTGCCAGTAGTGAACAGGGGGCTGGTCAGCCCCAGCATTTT
TRBJ1-1 . TRBV30 TRBD1 CAWGPRDRPLEAFF TGTGCCTGGGGGCCCCGGGACAGGCCCCTTGAAGCTTTCTTT
TRBJ2-2 . TRBV10-3 . CAISVLSTVNTGELFF TGTGCCATCAGTGTCCTTTCGACAGTGAACACCGGGGAGCTGTTTTTT
TRBJ1-4 . TRBV4-1 . CASSQDKGNVEKLFF TGCGCCAGCAGCCAAGATAAGGGGAATGTGGAAAAACTGTTTTTT
TRBJ2-2 . TRBV4-2 . CASSQEPWTVANTGELFF TGTGCCAGCAGCCAAGAGCCTTGGACAGTTGCGAACACCGGGGAGCTGTTTTTT